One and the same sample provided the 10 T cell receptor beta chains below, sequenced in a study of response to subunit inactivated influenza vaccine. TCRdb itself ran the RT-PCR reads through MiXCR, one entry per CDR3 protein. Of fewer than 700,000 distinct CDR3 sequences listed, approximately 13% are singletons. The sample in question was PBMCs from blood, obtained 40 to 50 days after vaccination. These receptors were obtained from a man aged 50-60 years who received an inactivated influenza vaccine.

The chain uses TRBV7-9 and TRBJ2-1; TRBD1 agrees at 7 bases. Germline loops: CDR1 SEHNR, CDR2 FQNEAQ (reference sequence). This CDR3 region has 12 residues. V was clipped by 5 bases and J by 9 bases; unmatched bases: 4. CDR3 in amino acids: CASSASGGEQFF. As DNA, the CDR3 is TGTGCCAGCAGCGCCTCAGGGGGTGAGCAGTTCTTC.

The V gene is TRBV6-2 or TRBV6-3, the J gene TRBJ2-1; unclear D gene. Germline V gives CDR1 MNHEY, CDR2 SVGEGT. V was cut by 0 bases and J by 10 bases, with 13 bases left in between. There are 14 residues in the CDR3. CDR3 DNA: TGTGCCAGCAGTTACTCTTTTGGCACCGGCGAGCAGTTCTTC. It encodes CASSYSFGTGEQFF.

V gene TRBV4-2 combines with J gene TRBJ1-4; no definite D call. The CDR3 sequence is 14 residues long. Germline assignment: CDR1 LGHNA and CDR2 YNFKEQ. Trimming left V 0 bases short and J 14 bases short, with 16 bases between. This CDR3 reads CASSQDFDFRALFF. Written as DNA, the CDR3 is TGTGCCAGCAGCCAAGATTTTGATTTTAGGGCCCTGTTTTTT.

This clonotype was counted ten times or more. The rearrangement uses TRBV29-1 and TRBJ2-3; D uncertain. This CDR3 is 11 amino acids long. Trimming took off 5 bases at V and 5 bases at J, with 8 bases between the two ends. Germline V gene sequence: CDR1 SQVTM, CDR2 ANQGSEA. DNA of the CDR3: TGCAGCGTTCTAATGGGAGATACGCAGTATTTT. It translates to CSVLMGDTQYF.

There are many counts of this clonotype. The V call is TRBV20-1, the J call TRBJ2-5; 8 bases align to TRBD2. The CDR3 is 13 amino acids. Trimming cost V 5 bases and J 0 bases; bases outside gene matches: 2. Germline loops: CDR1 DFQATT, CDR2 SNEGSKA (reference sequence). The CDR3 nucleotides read TGCAGTGCTGTAGCGGGGTACCAAGAGACCCAGTACTTC. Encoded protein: CSAVAGYQETQYF.

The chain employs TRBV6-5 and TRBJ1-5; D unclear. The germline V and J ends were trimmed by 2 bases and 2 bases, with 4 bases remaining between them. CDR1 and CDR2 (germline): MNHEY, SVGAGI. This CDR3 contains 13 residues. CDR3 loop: CASSYDGNQPQHF. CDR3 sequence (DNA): TGTGCCAGCAGTTACGATGGCAATCAGCCCCAGCATTTT.

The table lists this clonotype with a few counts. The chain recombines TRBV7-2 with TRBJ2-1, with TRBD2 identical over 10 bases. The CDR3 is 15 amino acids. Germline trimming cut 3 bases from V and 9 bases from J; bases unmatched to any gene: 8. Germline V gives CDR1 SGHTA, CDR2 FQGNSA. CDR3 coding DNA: TGTGCCAGCAGCTTTCTGCCTAGCGGGAGTGGTGAGCAGTTCTTC. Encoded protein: CASSFLPSGSGEQFF.

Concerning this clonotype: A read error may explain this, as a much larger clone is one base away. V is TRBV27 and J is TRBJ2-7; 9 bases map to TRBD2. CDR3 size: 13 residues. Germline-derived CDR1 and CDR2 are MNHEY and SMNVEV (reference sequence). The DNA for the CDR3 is TGTGACAGCAGTTTAAGCGGGAGGTCCGAGCAGTACTTC. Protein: CDSSLSGRSEQYF.

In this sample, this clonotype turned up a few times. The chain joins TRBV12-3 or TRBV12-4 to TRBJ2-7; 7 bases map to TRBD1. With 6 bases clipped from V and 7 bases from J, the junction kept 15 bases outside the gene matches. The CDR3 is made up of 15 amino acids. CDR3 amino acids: CASRGDPRGPREQYF. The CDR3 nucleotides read TGTGCCAGCAGGGGGGACCCGAGGGGGCCTCGTGAGCAGTACTTC.

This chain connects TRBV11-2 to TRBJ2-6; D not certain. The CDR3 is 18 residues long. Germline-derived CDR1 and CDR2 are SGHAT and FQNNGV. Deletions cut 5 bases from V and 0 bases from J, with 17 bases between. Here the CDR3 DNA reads TGTGCCAGCAGCCCCGTCAACACAAGAGACTCTGGGGCCAACGTCCTGACTTTC. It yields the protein CASSPVNTRDSGANVLTF.